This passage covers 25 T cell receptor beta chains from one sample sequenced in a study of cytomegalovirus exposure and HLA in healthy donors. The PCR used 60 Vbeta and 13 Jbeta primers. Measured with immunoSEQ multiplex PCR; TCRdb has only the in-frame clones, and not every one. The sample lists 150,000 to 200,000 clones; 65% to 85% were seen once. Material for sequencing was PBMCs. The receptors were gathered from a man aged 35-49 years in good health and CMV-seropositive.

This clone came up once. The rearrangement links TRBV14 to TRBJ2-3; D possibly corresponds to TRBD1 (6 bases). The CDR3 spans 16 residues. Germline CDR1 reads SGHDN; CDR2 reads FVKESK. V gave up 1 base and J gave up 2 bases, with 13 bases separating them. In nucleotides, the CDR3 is TGTGCCAGCAGCCAAGCTCGCAGGGGCGTCACAGATACGCAGTATTTT. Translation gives CASSQARRGVTDTQYF.

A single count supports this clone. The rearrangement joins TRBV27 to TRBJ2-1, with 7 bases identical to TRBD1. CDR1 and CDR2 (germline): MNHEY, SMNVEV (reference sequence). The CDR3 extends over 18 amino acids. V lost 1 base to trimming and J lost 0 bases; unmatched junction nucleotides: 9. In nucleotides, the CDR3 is TGTGCCAGCAGTTTATTTGGGCAGGGGGAAAGCTCCTACAATGAGCAGTTCTTC. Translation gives CASSLFGQGESSYNEQFF.

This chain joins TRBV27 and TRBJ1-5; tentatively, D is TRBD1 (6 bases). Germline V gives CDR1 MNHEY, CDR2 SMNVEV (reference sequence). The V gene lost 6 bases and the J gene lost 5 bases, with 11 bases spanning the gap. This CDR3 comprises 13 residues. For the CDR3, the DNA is TGTGCCAGCAGCGGACAGACCTATCAGCCCCAGCATTTT. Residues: CASSGQTYQPQHF.

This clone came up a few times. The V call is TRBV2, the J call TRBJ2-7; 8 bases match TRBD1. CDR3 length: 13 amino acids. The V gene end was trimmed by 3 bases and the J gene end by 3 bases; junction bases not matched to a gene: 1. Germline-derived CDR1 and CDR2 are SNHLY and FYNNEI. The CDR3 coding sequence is TGTGCCAGCAGTGATGGGACAGGCTACGAGCAGTACTTC. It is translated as CASSDGTGYEQYF.

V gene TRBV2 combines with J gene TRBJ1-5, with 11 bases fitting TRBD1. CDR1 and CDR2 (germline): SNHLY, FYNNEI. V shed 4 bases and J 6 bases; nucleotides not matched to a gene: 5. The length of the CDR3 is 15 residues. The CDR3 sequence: CASSGSGTGGQPQHF. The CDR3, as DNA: TGTGCCAGCAGTGGCAGTGGGACAGGGGGTCAGCCCCAGCATTTT.

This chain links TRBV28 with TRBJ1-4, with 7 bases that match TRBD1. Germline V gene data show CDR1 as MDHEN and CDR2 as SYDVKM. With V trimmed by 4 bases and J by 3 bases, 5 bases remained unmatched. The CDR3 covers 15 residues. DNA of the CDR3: TGTGCCAGCAGTTGGAACAGGGGATCTAATGAAAAACTGTTTTTT. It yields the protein CASSWNRGSNEKLFF.

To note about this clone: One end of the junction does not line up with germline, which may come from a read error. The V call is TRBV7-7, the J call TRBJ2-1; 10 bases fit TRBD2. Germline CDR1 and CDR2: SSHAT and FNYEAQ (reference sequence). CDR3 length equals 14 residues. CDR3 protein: CASSPGTSVNEQFF. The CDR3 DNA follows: TGTGCTAGCAGCCCGGGGACTAGCGTGAATGAGCAGTTCTTC.

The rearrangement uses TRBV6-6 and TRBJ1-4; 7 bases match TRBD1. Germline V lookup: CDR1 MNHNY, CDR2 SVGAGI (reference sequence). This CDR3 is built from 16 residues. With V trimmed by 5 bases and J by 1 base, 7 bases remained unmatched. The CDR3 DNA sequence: TGTGCCAGCAGTGGAGGGGGCAGGCAAACTAATGAAAAACTGTTTTTT. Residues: CASSGGGRQTNEKLFF.

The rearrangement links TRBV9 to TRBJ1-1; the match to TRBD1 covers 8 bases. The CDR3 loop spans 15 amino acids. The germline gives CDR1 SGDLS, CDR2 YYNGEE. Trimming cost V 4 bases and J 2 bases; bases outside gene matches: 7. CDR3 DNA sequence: TGTGCCAGCAGCCCCGGGGACAGGAGTAACACTGAAGCTTTCTTT. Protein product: CASSPGDRSNTEAFF.

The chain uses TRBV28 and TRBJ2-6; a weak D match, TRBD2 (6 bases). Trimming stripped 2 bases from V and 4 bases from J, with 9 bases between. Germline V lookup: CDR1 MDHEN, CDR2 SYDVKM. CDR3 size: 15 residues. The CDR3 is CASSLGGFGANVLTF. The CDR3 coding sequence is TGTGCCAGCAGTTTAGGAGGGTTCGGGGCCAACGTCCTGACTTTC.

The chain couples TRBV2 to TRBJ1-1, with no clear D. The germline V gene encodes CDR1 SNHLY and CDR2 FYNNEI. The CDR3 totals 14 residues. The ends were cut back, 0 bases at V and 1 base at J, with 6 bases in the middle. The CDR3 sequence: CASSEAGRNTEAFF. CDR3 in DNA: TGTGCCAGCAGTGAAGCTGGGAGGAACACTGAAGCTTTCTTT.

The CDR3 nucleotides are TGTGCCAGCAGCTTAAGGCAGGAGGGGGCTTTCTTT. Residues: CASSLRQEGAFF. The rearrangement uses TRBV11-2 and TRBJ1-1; D may be TRBD1 (5 bases). The V end was cut by 2 bases, the J end by 11 bases, with 12 bases between. The V gene's germline CDR1 is SGHAT and CDR2 FQNNGV. This CDR3 has 12 residues.

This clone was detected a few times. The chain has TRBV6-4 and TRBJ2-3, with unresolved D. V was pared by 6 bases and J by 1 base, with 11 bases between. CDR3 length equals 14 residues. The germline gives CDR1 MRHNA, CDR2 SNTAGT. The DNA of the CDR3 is TGTGCCAGCAGCCCCATCCAGGGCACAGATACGCAGTATTTT. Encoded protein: CASSPIQGTDTQYF.

CDR3 DNA sequence: TGCAGCGTTGGACAGGGGATCGCGGCCGGGGAGCTGTTTTTT. This encodes CSVGQGIAAGELFF. This sequence joins TRBV29-1 and TRBJ2-2, with TRBD1 matching over 8 bases. The CDR3 is 14 residues long. CDR1 SQVTM and CDR2 ANQGSEA come from the germline V gene. Trimming at V came to 4 bases and at J to 6 bases, leaving 7 bases not matched to a gene.

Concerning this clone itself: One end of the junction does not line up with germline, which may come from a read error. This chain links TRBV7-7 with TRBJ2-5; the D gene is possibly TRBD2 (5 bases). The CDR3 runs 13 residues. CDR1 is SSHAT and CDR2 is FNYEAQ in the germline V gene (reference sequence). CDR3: CASSLDLAETQYF. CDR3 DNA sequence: TGTGCTAGCAGCTTAGATCTAGCTGAGACCCAGTACTTC.

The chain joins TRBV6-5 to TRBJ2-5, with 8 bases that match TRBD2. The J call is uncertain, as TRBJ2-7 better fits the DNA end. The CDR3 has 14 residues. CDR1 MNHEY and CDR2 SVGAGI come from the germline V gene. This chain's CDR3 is CASSATSGRYEQYF. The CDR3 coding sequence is TGTGCCAGCAGTGCCACTAGCGGTCGCTACGAGCAGTACTTC.

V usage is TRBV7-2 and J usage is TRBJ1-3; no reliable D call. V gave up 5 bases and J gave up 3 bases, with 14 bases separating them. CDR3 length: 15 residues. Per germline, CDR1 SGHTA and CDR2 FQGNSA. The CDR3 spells CASSVEPGGGNTIYF. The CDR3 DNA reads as TGTGCCAGCAGCGTAGAACCGGGTGGTGGAAACACCATATATTTT.

The CDR3 protein is CASRGGTGNTEAFF. The CDR3 coding sequence is TGCGCCAGCAGGGGAGGTACAGGGAACACTGAAGCTTTCTTT. This chain joins TRBV5-1 and TRBJ1-1; TRBD1 is a possible D gene (5 bases). Trimming removed 5 bases at V and 1 base at J, with 12 bases between. The CDR3 consists of 14 residues. Per the germline V gene, CDR1 is SGHRS and CDR2 is YFSETQ.

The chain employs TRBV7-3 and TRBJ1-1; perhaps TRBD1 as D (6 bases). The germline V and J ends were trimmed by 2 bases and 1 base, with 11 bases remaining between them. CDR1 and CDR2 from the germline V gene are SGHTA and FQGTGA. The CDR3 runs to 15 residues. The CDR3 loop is CASSLFAGENTEAFF. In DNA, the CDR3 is TGTGCCAGCAGCTTATTCGCAGGGGAGAACACTGAAGCTTTCTTT. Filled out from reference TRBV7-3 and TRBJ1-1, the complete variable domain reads GAGVSQTPSNKVTEKGKYVELRCDPISGHTALYWYRQSLGQGPEFLIYFQGTGAADDSGLPNDRFFAVRPEGSVSTLKIQRTERGDSAVYLCASSLFAGENTEAFFGQGTRLTVV.

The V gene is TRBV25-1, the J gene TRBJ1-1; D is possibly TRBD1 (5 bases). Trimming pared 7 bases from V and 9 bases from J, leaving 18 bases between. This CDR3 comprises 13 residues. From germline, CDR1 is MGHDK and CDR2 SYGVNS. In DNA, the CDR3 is TGTGCCAGCACCCGAGCCGGGACTACAAAAGCTTTCTTT. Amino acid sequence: CASTRAGTTKAFF.

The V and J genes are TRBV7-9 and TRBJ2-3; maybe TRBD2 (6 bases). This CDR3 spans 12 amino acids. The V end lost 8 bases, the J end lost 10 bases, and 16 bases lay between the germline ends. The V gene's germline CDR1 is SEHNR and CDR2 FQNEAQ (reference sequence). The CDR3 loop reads CASGLPSDAQYF. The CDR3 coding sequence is TGTGCCAGCGGCCTACCTAGCGATGCGCAGTATTTT.

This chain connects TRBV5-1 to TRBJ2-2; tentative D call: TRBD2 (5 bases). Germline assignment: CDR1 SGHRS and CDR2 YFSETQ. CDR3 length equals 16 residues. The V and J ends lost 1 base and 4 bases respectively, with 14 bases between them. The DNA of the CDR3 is TGCGCCAGCAGCTTGAGGATAGCGCAGCCCACCGGGGAGCTGTTTTTT. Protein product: CASSLRIAQPTGELFF.

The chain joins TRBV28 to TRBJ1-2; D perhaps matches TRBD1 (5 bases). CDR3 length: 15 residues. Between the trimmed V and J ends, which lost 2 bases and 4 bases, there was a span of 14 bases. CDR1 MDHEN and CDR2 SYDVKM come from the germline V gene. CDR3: CASSLGGGAPYGYTF. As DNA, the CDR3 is TGTGCCAGCAGTTTAGGTGGCGGGGCCCCCTATGGCTACACCTTC.

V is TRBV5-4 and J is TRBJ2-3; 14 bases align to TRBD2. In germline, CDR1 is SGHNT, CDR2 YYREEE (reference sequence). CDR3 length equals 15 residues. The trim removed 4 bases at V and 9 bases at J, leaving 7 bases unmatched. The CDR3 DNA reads TGTGCCAGCAGCCCTCCGGGACTAGCGGGAGTAACGCAGTATTTT. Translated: CASSPPGLAGVTQYF.

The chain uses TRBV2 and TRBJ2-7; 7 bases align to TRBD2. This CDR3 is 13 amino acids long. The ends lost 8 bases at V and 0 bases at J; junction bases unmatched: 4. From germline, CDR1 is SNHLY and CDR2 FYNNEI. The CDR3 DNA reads TGTGCCAGCTCTAGCGGAGGCTCCTACGAGCAGTACTTC. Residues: CASSSGGSYEQYF.